Listed here are 10 T cell receptor beta chains from one sample, sequenced in a study of cytomegalovirus exposure and HLA in healthy donors. The PCR ran on 60 Vbeta and 13 Jbeta primers. Clones were read by immunoSEQ multiplex PCR, and TCRdb kept only the in-frame ones, dropping some. The sample consists of about 140,000 clones, approximately 82% of them appearing once. Sample: PBMCs. These receptors were taken from a man aged 30-40 years in good health and CMV-seropositive.

Comments on this clone: The same CDR3 also results from other DNA sequences found in this sample. The gene calls are TRBV2 and TRBJ2-7, with unresolved D. Germline values: CDR1 SNHLY, CDR2 FYNNEI. The CDR3 runs to 12 residues. Trimming took 3 bases from V and 0 from J, leaving 3 bases between them. The CDR3 region has the DNA TGTGCCAGCAGTGATAGCTCCTACGAGCAGTACTTC. Encoded protein: CASSDSSYEQYF.

The chain carries TRBV4-1 and TRBJ2-3; D remains ambiguous. V lost 1 base, J lost 3 bases, and 14 bases lay in between. Looked up from germline, CDR1 is MGHRA and CDR2 is YSYEKL. CDR3 length equals 16 residues. The CDR3 DNA reads TGCGCCAGCAGCCAAGTTCTAGTTGACGGAACAGATACGCAGTATTTT. Protein product: CASSQVLVDGTDTQYF.

The chain joins TRBV5-1 to TRBJ2-1, with 10 bases lining up with TRBD2. Germline CDR1 SGHRS, CDR2 YFSETQ. J gave up 8 bases and V 4 bases, and 12 bases lay outside the gene matches. The CDR3 loop spans 16 amino acids. CDR3 region: CASSHKASGRLDEQFF. CDR3 DNA: TGCGCCAGCAGCCACAAGGCTAGCGGGAGACTGGATGAGCAGTTCTTC. The full variable domain, in which reference TRBV5-1 and TRBJ2-1 provide the parts outside the CDR3, is KAGVTQTPRYLIKTRGQQVTLSCSPISGHRSVSWYQQTPGQGLQFLFEYFSETQRNKGNFPGRFSGRQFSNSRSEMNVSTLELGDSALYLCASSHKASGRLDEQFFGPGTRLTVL.

The rearrangement links TRBV5-4 to TRBJ2-7, with TRBD1 matching over 7 bases. Per the germline V gene, CDR1 is SGHNT and CDR2 is YYREEE (reference sequence). The ends lost 3 bases at V and 3 bases at J; junction bases unmatched: 6. The CDR3 sequence is 14 residues long. The DNA for the CDR3 is TGTGCCAGCAGCTCGGGACAGCCTAACTACGAGCAGTACTTC. Translation gives CASSSGQPNYEQYF.

This sequence joins TRBV2 and TRBJ1-1; D uncertain. Germline loops: CDR1 SNHLY, CDR2 FYNNEI. This CDR3 has 10 amino acids. V was shortened by 7 bases and J by 4 bases, with 4 bases between the two germline ends. The DNA for the CDR3 is TGTGCCAGCACTTTCACTGAAGCTTTCTTT. As protein: CASTFTEAFF.

The chain links TRBV5-1 to TRBJ2-1; D is unclear. This CDR3 contains 12 residues. V shed 1 base and J shed 8 bases, with 7 bases lying between them. From germline, CDR1 is SGHRS and CDR2 YFSETQ. The DNA of the CDR3 is TGCGCCAGCAGCTTGCCACGCGATGAGCAGTTCTTC. Encoded protein: CASSLPRDEQFF.

In this sample, this clone turned up once. The chain couples TRBV19 to TRBJ1-5; a possible D gene is TRBD1 (5 bases). The CDR3 consists of 16 residues. The V end was cut by 3 bases, the J end by 3 bases, with 15 bases between. The germline gives CDR1 LNHDA, CDR2 SQIVND (reference sequence). CDR3 coding DNA: TGTGCCAGTAGTATCATGGGGCCAGGGAACAATCAGCCCCAGCATTTT. This encodes CASSIMGPGNNQPQHF.

The chain links TRBV9 to TRBJ1-1, with D unclear. CDR1 SGDLS and CDR2 YYNGEE come from the germline V gene. CDR3 length: 14 residues. Trimming removed 4 bases at V and 0 bases at J, with 10 bases between. The CDR3 bases are TGTGCCAGCAGCTCCCAGGTTATGAACACTGAAGCTTTCTTT. Its translation: CASSSQVMNTEAFF.

The chain is built from TRBV7-6 and TRBJ2-3; 10 bases agree with TRBD1. Looked up from germline, CDR1 is SGHVS and CDR2 is FNYEAQ. The J segment lost 3 bases and the V segment lost 5 bases, leaving 17 bases of the junction unmatched. The CDR3 length is 19 residues. CDR3 in DNA: TGTGCCAGCAGCGACCCACGGGACAGGGGCCCGGTGGGGACAGATACGCAGTATTTT. Amino acids: CASSDPRDRGPVGTDTQYF.

V and J are TRBV2 and TRBJ1-1; D uncertain. This CDR3 has 13 residues. Germline assignment: CDR1 SNHLY and CDR2 FYNNEI. Trimming took off 5 bases at V and 1 base at J, with 8 bases between the two ends. CDR3 nucleotides: TGTGCCAGCAGTTCACTACCGAACACTGAAGCTTTCTTT. Its protein product is CASSSLPNTEAFF.